These 22 T cell receptor beta chains came from one sample sequenced in a study of OX40 agonist ivuxolimab in advanced cancers. The receptor library was made with the immunoSEQ multiplex PCR assay. TCRdb holds this immuneACCESS table with in-frame rearrangements only. Some clones are missing; in checked studies, unresolved V genes explain under half, and the rest has no known cause. The sample table contains 60,000 to 70,000 clones; only one count was recorded for more than 80% of them. Under 2.5% of the sample lies in the top ten. The sample in question was CD4+ or CD8+ T cells sorted from blood, obtained in a trial of the OX40 agonist ivuxolimab. These receptors were collected from an adult with an advanced solid tumor such as melanoma, head and neck, liver or kidney cancer.

The rearrangement uses TRBV6-1 and TRBJ2-7; possibly TRBD2 for D (5 bases). Germline CDR1 and CDR2: MNHNS and SASEGT. Trimming removed 4 bases at V and 2 bases at J, with 9 bases between. This CDR3 has 13 residues. The CDR3 DNA sequence: TGTGCCAGCAGTGCACCCGGGACCTACGAGCAGTACTTC. It yields the protein CASSAPGTYEQYF.

The chain couples TRBV7-6 to TRBJ1-5; 7 nucleotides match TRBD1. The CDR3 totals 16 residues. The J segment lost 1 base and the V segment lost 1 base, leaving 4 bases of the junction unmatched. Germline V gene lookup returns CDR1 SGHVS and CDR2 FNYEAQ. The chain's CDR3 is CASSLDLTGSNQPQHF. For the CDR3, the DNA is TGTGCCAGCAGCTTAGATTTGACAGGGAGCAATCAGCCCCAGCATTTT. Supplemented by reference TRBV7-6 and TRBJ1-5, the full variable domain reads GAGVSQSPRYKVTKRGQDVALRCDPISGHVSLYWYRQALGQGPEFLTYFNYEAQQDKSGLPNDRFSAERPEGSISTLTIQRTEQRDSAMYRCASSLDLTGSNQPQHFGDGTRLSIL.

The chain recombines TRBV4-3 with TRBJ2-7, with a weak D call TRBD2 (7 bases). The CDR3 has 16 amino acids. V lost 4 bases to trimming and J lost 4 bases, with 20 bases between them. Germline CDR1 is LGHNA and CDR2 is YSLEER. The CDR3 protein is CASSPRGPGGRYEQYF. In DNA, the CDR3 is TGCGCCAGCAGCCCAAGGGGACCGGGGGGCCGGTACGAGCAGTACTTC.

This rearrangement joins TRBV2 to TRBJ2-5; no reliable D call. V shed 4 bases and J shed 4 bases, with 4 bases lying between them. This CDR3 is built from 11 residues. Germline lookup yields CDR1 SNHLY and CDR2 FYNNEI. The CDR3 sequence: CASSVGETQYF. The DNA for the CDR3 is TGTGCCAGCAGTGTGGGAGAGACCCAGTACTTC.

The chain uses TRBV5-8 and TRBJ2-7, with D possibly matching TRBD1 (6 bases). This CDR3 is 13 amino acids long. Germline CDR1 is SGHTS and CDR2 is YDEGEE. V lost 3 bases and J 11 bases, leaving 18 bases between the germline ends. CDR3 nucleotide sequence: TGTGCCAGCAGCTCACCCGACCCAGGGGTTAAGTACTTC. It yields the protein CASSSPDPGVKYF.

This clone came up once. The rearrangement uses TRBV6-5 and TRBJ2-7, with TRBD1 identical over 9 bases. The CDR3 runs to 14 residues. Germline loops: CDR1 MNHEY, CDR2 SVGAGI. V was pared by 10 bases and J by 5 bases, with 12 bases of the junction left unmatched. In DNA form, the CDR3 reads TGTGCCACATATCCCGGGACAGGGTCTAACGAGCAGTACTTC. As protein: CATYPGTGSNEQYF.

The V call is TRBV11-1, the J call TRBJ1-1, with D hard to call. The CDR3 runs 12 residues. Germline CDR1 and CDR2: SGHAT and FQDESV (reference sequence). The V gene lost 8 bases and the J gene lost 0 bases, with 7 bases spanning the gap. The DNA for the CDR3 is TGTGCCAGCTCGACCATGAACACTGAAGCTTTCTTT. This sequence encodes CASSTMNTEAFF.

The chain has TRBV15 and TRBJ1-2, with 10 bases aligning to TRBD1. Trimming cost V 0 bases and J 1 base; bases outside gene matches: 2. The CDR3 runs 16 residues. Germline V gene lookup returns CDR1 LNHNV and CDR2 YYDKDF (reference sequence). The CDR3 coding sequence is TGTGCCACCAGCAGAGATGGGGACAGGGGTAACTATGGCTACACCTTC. Translated: CATSRDGDRGNYGYTF.

CDR3 sequence: CASSFDRGPSYEQYF. CDR3 coding DNA: TGTGCCAGCAGTTTCGACAGGGGGCCCTCCTACGAGCAGTACTTC. This rearrangement joins TRBV27 to TRBJ2-7, with 10 bases lining up with TRBD1. The CDR3 loop spans 15 amino acids. Germline V gene data show CDR1 as MNHEY and CDR2 as SMNVEV (reference sequence). Trimming removed 3 bases from V and 0 bases from J; junction bases left unmatched: 2.

The rearrangement uses TRBV9 and TRBJ1-2; TRBD1 aligns across 8 bases. V lost 0 bases, J lost 8 bases, and 6 bases stayed unmatched. CDR3 length: 14 residues. Germline lookup yields CDR1 SGDLS and CDR2 YYNGEE. Written as DNA, the CDR3 is TGTGCCAGCAGCGTAGAGTCAGGGGGCTTCGGCTACACCTTC. Translating it yields CASSVESGGFGYTF.

The V call is TRBV11-2, the J call TRBJ1-4, with TRBD1 matching over 7 bases. The CDR3 covers 14 residues. Per germline, CDR1 SGHAT and CDR2 FQNNGV. Trimming at V came to 6 bases and at J to 7 bases, leaving 8 bases not matched to a gene. As DNA, the CDR3 is TGTGCCAGCAGGCAACAGGGGCTTGGTGAAAAACTGTTTTTT. Its translation: CASRQQGLGEKLFF.

V is TRBV5-4 and J is TRBJ2-5; 14 bases agree with TRBD2. The germline gives CDR1 SGHNT, CDR2 YYREEE (reference sequence). This CDR3 region has 16 residues. Trimming at V came to 4 bases and at J to 0 bases, leaving 2 bases not matched to a gene. The CDR3, as DNA: TGTGCCAGCAGCAAGGGACTAGCGGGAGACCAAGAGACCCAGTACTTC. It translates to CASSKGLAGDQETQYF.

This chain uses TRBV28 with TRBJ1-2, with unresolved D. This CDR3 contains 14 residues. Germline CDR1 and CDR2: MDHEN and SYDVKM. Between the trimmed V and J ends, which lost 2 bases and 7 bases, there was a span of 14 bases. CDR3 DNA sequence: TGTGCCAGCAGTTTACGGACGCGACCGGGTGGCTACACCTTC. It codes for CASSLRTRPGGYTF.

This clone was seen only once. This sequence joins TRBV4-1 and TRBJ1-1; D uncertain. Looked up from germline, CDR1 is MGHRA and CDR2 is YSYEKL. V was pared by 1 base and J by 0 bases, with 6 bases between. The CDR3 length is 14 residues. CDR3 bases: TGCGCCAGCAGCCAAGGACTGATGAACACTGAAGCTTTCTTT. Protein sequence: CASSQGLMNTEAFF.

This rearrangement joins TRBV19 to TRBJ2-1; 9 bases line up with TRBD1. V was clipped by 7 bases and J by 0 bases; unmatched bases: 7. Germline lookup yields CDR1 LNHDA and CDR2 SQIVND (reference sequence). This CDR3 has 16 amino acids. CDR3 amino acids: CASTGQGRTSYNEQFF. CDR3 DNA sequence: TGTGCCAGTACTGGACAGGGGAGGACCTCCTACAATGAGCAGTTCTTC. The full variable domain, completed using reference TRBV19 and TRBJ2-1, is DGGITQSPKYLFRKEGQNVTLSCEQNLNHDAMYWYRQDPGQGLRLIYYSQIVNDFQKGDIAEGYSVSREKKESFPLTVTSAQKNPTAFYLCASTGQGRTSYNEQFFGPGTRLTVL.

The chain couples TRBV18 to TRBJ1-1, with a possible D match to TRBD1 (5 bases). Germline loops: CDR1 KGHSH, CDR2 LQKENI. Trimming stripped 2 bases from V and 0 bases from J, with 7 bases between. The CDR3 consists of 14 residues. The CDR3 here is CASSPDSLNTEAFF. The CDR3 DNA follows: TGTGCCAGCTCACCAGACAGTCTGAACACTGAAGCTTTCTTT.

The chain links TRBV7-2 to TRBJ2-5, with D unclear. V lost 2 bases, J lost 5 bases, and 12 bases lay in between. The CDR3 consists of 14 residues. Per the germline V gene, CDR1 is SGHTA and CDR2 is FQGNSA. CDR3 in amino acids: CASSLWGQVETQYF. Written as DNA, the CDR3 is TGTGCCAGCAGCTTATGGGGTCAGGTCGAGACCCAGTACTTC.

This chain connects TRBV27 to TRBJ1-1, with TRBD1 identical over 8 bases. The CDR3 consists of 13 residues. CDR1 MNHEY and CDR2 SMNVEV come from the germline V gene (reference sequence). Unmatched junction bases numbered 8, after V lost 10 bases and J lost 4 bases. CDR3 nucleotide sequence: TGTGCCATCTTTGGCACAGGGGGCACTGAAGCTTTCTTT. This encodes CAIFGTGGTEAFF.

The rearrangement uses TRBV19 and TRBJ2-3; D perhaps matches TRBD1 (5 bases). The CDR3 is 15 residues long. V was cut by 4 bases and J by 4 bases, with 15 bases left in between. Germline CDR1 reads LNHDA; CDR2 reads SQIVND (reference sequence). The CDR3 loop reads CASSNRIAQSDTQYF. The CDR3 DNA reads TGTGCCAGTAGTAACAGGATAGCCCAGTCAGATACGCAGTATTTT. Drawing the rest from reference TRBV19 and TRBJ2-3, the complete variable domain is DGGITQSPKYLFRKEGQNVTLSCEQNLNHDAMYWYRQDPGQGLRLIYYSQIVNDFQKGDIAEGYSVSREKKESFPLTVTSAQKNPTAFYLCASSNRIAQSDTQYFGPGTRLTVL.

CDR3 bases: TGTGCCAGCAGCAACAGGGGACACGAAGAGACCCAGTACTTC. This encodes CASSNRGHEETQYF. The chain couples TRBV11-2 to TRBJ2-5; the match to TRBD1 covers 7 bases. J lost 3 bases, V lost 5 bases, and 6 bases had no gene match. From germline, CDR1 is SGHAT and CDR2 FQNNGV. The CDR3 covers 14 residues.

The rearrangement links TRBV19 to TRBJ2-5; D tentatively reads TRBD1 or TRBD2 (5 bases each). V was shortened by 3 bases and J by 4 bases, with 15 bases between the two germline ends. Germline loops: CDR1 LNHDA, CDR2 SQIVND (reference sequence). This CDR3 has 15 residues. CDR3: CASSIGTIGGETQYF. CDR3 coding DNA: TGTGCCAGTAGTATCGGCACTATTGGGGGAGAGACCCAGTACTTC.

The chain is built from TRBV5-8 and TRBJ1-2; 9 positions agree with TRBD1. After removal of 3 bases from V and 1 base from J, the junction contained 7 bases not matched to a gene. This CDR3 comprises 16 residues. Looked up from germline, CDR1 is SGHTS and CDR2 is YDEGEE. In DNA form, the CDR3 reads TGTGCCAGCAGCTACGACGGGACAGGGTTTAACTATGGCTACACCTTC. This gives the protein CASSYDGTGFNYGYTF. Supplemented by reference TRBV5-8 and TRBJ1-2, the full variable domain reads EAGVTQSPTHLIKTRGQQATLRCSPISGHTSVYWYQQALGLGLQFLLWYDEGEERNRGNFPPRFSGRQFPNYSSELNVNALELEDSALYLCASSYDGTGFNYGYTFGSGTRLTVV.